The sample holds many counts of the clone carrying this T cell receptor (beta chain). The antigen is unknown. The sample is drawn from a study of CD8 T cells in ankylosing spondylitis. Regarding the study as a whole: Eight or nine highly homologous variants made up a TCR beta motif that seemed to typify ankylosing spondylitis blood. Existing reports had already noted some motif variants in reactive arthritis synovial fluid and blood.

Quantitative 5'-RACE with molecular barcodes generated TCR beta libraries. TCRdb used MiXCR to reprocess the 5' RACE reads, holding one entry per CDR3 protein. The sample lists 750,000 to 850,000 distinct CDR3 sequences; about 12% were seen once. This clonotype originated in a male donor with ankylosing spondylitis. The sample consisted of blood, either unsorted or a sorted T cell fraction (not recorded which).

CDR3 sequence: CSARDLAGGTATDTQYF. The CDR3 bases are TGCAGTGCTAGAGATCTCGCCGGAGGGACAGCCACAGATACGCAGTATTTT. V is TRBV20-1 and J is TRBJ2-3; D is perhaps TRBD1 (7 bases). Germline V gene data show CDR1 as DFQATT and CDR2 as SNEGSKA (reference sequence). The ends were cut back, 0 bases at V and 2 bases at J, with 18 bases in the middle. CDR3 length: 17 amino acids.